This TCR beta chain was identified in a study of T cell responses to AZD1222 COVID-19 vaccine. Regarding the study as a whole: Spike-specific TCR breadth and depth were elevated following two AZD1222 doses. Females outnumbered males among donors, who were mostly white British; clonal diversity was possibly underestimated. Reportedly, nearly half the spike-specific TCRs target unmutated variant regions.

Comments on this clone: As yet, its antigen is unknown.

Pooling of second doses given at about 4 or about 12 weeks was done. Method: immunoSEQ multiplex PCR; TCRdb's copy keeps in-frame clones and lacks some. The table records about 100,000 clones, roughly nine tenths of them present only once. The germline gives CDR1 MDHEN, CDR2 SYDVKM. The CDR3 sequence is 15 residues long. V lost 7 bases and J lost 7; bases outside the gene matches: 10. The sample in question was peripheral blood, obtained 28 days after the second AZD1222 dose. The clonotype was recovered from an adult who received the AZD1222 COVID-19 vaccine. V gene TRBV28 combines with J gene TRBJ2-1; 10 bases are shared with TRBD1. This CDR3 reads CASKGGQGYRNEQFF. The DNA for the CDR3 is TGTGCCAGCAAAGGGGGACAGGGGTATCGAAATGAGCAGTTCTTC.